This T cell receptor beta chain was identified during a study of T cells in Graves' hyperthyroidism and ophthalmopathy. RNA transcripts served as the template for amplifying TCR beta CDR3 regions. HTBI primers were used for first-round RT-PCR of the TCR CDR3. TCRdb re-analysed the multiplex PCR reads in MiXCR, keeping a single row per CDR3 protein. The profile covers hundreds of thousands of distinct CDR3 sequences, with 25% appearing a single time and about 70% taken by the ten largest. Trimming removed 4 bases from V and 2 bases from J, with 6 bases in between. CDR1 is ENHRY and CDR2 is SYGVKD in the germline V gene. There are 13 residues in the CDR3.

This receptor was taken from a man over 45 with Graves' hyperthyroidism. The genes are TRBV10-3 and TRBJ2-4; D remains ambiguous. The material sequenced was blood. CDR3 protein: CAISGTTKNIQYF. The DNA for the CDR3 is TGTGCCATCAGTGGAACAACCAAAAACATTCAGTACTTC.